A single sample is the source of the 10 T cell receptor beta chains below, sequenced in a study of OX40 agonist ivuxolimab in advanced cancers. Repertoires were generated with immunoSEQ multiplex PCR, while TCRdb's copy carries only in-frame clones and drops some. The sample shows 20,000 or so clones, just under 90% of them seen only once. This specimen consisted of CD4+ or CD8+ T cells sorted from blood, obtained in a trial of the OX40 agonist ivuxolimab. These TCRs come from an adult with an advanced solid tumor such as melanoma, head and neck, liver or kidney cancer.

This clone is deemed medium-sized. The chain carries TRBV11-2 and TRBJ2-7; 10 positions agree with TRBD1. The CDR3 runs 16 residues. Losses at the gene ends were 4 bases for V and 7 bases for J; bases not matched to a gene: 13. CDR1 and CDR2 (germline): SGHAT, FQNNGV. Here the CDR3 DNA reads TGTGCCAGCAGCTCAATGGGACAGGGGCTGATGAGGGAGCAGTACTTC. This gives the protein CASSSMGQGLMREQYF.

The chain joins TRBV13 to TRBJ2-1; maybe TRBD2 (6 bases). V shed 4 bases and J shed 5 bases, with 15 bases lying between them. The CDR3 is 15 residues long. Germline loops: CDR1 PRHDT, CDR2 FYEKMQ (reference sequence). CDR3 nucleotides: TGTGCCAGCAGCTCGCCCGGGAGCCCCAACAATGAGCAGTTCTTC. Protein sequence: CASSSPGSPNNEQFF.

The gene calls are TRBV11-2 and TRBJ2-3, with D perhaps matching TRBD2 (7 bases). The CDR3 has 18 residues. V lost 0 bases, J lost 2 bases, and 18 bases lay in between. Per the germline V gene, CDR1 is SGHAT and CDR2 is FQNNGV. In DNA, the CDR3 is TGTGCCAGCAGCTTAGAGCCCCCCGGCGGGGGCCCCACAGATACGCAGTATTTT. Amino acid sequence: CASSLEPPGGGPTDTQYF.

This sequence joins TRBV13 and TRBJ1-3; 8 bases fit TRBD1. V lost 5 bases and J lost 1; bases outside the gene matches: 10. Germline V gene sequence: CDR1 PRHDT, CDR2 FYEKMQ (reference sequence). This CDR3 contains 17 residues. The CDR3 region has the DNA TGTGCCAGCAGCGATCTACAGGGGGACTTATCTGGAAACACCATATATTTT. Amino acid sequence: CASSDLQGDLSGNTIYF.

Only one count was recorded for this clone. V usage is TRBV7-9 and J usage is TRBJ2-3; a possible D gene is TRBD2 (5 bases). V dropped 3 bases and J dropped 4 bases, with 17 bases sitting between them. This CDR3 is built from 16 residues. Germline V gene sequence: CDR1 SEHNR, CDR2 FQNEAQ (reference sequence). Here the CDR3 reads CASSFLAGVRPDTQYF. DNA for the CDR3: TGTGCCAGCAGCTTCCTTGCCGGGGTCCGTCCAGATACGCAGTATTTT.

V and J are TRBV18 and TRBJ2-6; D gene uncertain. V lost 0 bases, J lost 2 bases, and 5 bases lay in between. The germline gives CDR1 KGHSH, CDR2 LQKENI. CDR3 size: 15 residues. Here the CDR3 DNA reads TGTGCCAGCTCACCACCTAGTACTGGGGCCAACGTCCTGACTTTC. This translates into CASSPPSTGANVLTF.

For the CDR3, the DNA is TGTGCCAGCAGCTCCGTCACTAGTTACCAAGAGACCCAGTACTTC. Translated, it gives CASSSVTSYQETQYF. V gene TRBV11-2 combines with J gene TRBJ2-5, with D tentatively TRBD2 (5 bases). V gave up 4 bases and J gave up 0 bases, with 12 bases separating them. CDR3 length: 15 amino acids. CDR1 SGHAT and CDR2 FQNNGV come from the germline V gene.

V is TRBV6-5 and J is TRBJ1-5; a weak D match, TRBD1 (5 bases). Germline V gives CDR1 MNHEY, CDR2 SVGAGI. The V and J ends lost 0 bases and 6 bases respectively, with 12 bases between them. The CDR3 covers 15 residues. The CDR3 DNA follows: TGTGCCAGCAGTTACTCCAGGGTAGAGGGTCAGCCCCAGCATTTT. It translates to CASSYSRVEGQPQHF.

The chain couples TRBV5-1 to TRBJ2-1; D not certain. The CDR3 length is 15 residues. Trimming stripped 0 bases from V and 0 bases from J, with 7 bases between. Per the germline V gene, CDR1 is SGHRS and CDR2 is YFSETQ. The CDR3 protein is CASSLELSSYNEQFF. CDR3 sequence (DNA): TGCGCCAGCAGCTTGGAGTTGAGCTCCTACAATGAGCAGTTCTTC.

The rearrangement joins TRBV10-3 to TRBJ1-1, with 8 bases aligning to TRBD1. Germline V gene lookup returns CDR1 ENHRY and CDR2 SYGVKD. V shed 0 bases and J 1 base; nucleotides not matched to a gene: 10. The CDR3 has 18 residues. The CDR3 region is CAISESSGTGTKNTEAFF. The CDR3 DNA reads TGTGCCATCAGTGAGTCATCCGGGACAGGTACTAAGAACACTGAAGCTTTCTTT.